This TCR delta chain was identified in a study of gamma-delta chains in newborns, infants, children. TCRdb reran clone calling via CATT on the reads. The sample contains 1,500 to 2,000 delta-chain clones, 1.1% of which appear only once. Germline V lookup: CDR1 TVYSNPD, CDR2 GDNSRS (reference sequence). The CDR3 runs to 13 residues. V was cut by 3 bases and J by 10 bases, with 21 bases left in between. This clone was picked up a small number of times. TCRdb lists the protein of a much larger clone for this DNA, which differs at residue 10, so this is likely a read error; the protein given here is translated from the DNA itself.

The sequencing sample was made of blood. The rearrangement links TRDV3 to TRDJ1; the D gene is possibly TRDD3 (6 bases). This TCR was recovered from a child who was a newborn, infant or young child, either healthy, febrile or measles-vaccinated (not recorded which). Here the CDR3 reads CALASLLGLTLIF. The CDR3 DNA reads as TGTGCCTTGGCAAGCTTACTGGGCCTGACACTCATCTTT.